These T cell receptor beta chains were read from a single sample in a study of CD8+CD57+ T cells in acquired aplastic anemia. TCRdb ran MiXCR on the reads and lists one entry per CDR3 protein. The sample includes some 280,000 distinct CDR3 sequences, about 56% of them seen just once. Sequencing was carried out using sorted CD4+, CD8+, or CD8+CD57+ T cells (not recorded which) from PBMCs. The receptors here all came from a human donor with severe aplastic anemia or a healthy control (not recorded which). CDR3s include the opening cysteine and the closing phenylalanine or tryptophan. Each record gives: V gene, clone size, J gene, D gene, CDR3 DNA, CDR3 protein. A D gene is named only where the DNA matches it firmly. A row's size may be missing; if present it is once, few, many or a size class.

V: TRBV20-1
size: many
J: TRBJ1-5
D: -
DNA: TGCAGTGCTAGTAGAGGCAGGGATCAGCCCCAGCATTTT
CDR3: CSASRGRDQPQHF

V: TRBV7-9
size: -
J: TRBJ2-3
D: -
DNA: TGTGCCAGCAGCTCCGTTGAAGTTCACACAGATACGCAGTATTTT
CDR3: CASSSVEVHTDTQYF

V: TRBV5-8
size: -
J: TRBJ1-3
D: -
DNA: TGTGCCAGCAGCTATTTAGGAAACACCATATATTTT
CDR3: CASSYLGNTIYF

V: TRBV20-1
size: -
J: TRBJ2-2
D: -
DNA: TGCAGTGCTACGGGACCGTCGAACACCGGGGAGCTGTTTTTT
CDR3: CSATGPSNTGELFF

V: TRBV6-5
size: many
J: TRBJ2-6
D: TRBD1
DNA: TGTGCCAGCAGAGGACAGGGAGGACGCTCTGGGGCCAACGTCCTGACTTTC
CDR3: CASRGQGGRSGANVLTF

V: TRBV4-2
size: once
J: TRBJ2-4
D: TRBD1
DNA: TGTGCCAGCAGCCCCGGGACAGAGGCCAAAAACATTCAGTACTTC
CDR3: CASSPGTEAKNIQYF

V: TRBV7-9
size: many
J: TRBJ1-4
D: TRBD1
DNA: TGTGCCAGCAGCTTCATAGGAGAGGGCAGGGGGAATGAAAAACTGTTTTTT
CDR3: CASSFIGEGRGNEKLFF

V: TRBV14
size: many
J: TRBJ2-1
D: TRBD2
DNA: TGTGCCAGCAGTCTATTGACTAGCGGGGGACACAATGAGCAGTTCTTC
CDR3: CASSLLTSGGHNEQFF

V: TRBV6-1
size: many
J: TRBJ2-7
D: -
DNA: TGTGCCAGCAGTGAAGTTTTAGAACAGGGCTACGAGCAGTACTTC
CDR3: CASSEVLEQGYEQYF

V: TRBV12-3/TRBV12-4
size: many
J: TRBJ1-1
D: -
DNA: TGTGCCAGCAGGGTATCGGGACGGATGAACACTGAAGCTTTCTTT
CDR3: CASRVSGRMNTEAFF

V: TRBV2
size: -
J: TRBJ1-4
D: TRBD1
DNA: TGTGCCAGCAGCACAGGCGGGACAGCAGATGAAAAACTGTTTTTT
CDR3: CASSTGGTADEKLFF

V: TRBV7-3
size: many
J: TRBJ2-3
D: -
DNA: TGTGCCAGCAGCTTAACAGGGGGGTCGGGCGCAGATACGCAGTATTTT
CDR3: CASSLTGGSGADTQYF

V: TRBV4-2
size: -
J: TRBJ2-7
D: TRBD1
DNA: TGTGCCAGCAGCCAAGGATGGGGACAGGGCTACGAGCAGTACTTC
CDR3: CASSQGWGQGYEQYF

V: TRBV7-8
size: many
J: TRBJ2-3
D: TRBD1
DNA: TGTGCCAGCAGATATGGACAGGGAGAATTGGGTACGCAGTATTTT
CDR3: CASRYGQGELGTQYF

V: TRBV19
size: -
J: TRBJ2-5
D: TRBD2
DNA: TGTGCCAGTGGGGACTATCAAGAGACCCAGTACTTC
CDR3: CASGDYQETQYF

V: TRBV7-3
size: once
J: TRBJ2-5
D: -
DNA: TGTGCCAGCAGCTTAGCGCCTAGGGAGACCCAGTACTTC
CDR3: CASSLAPRETQYF

V: TRBV7-2
size: -
J: TRBJ2-7
D: TRBD2
DNA: TGCGCCAGCAGCCTCGGGGGACTAGCGGGGGATATCCCCTACGAGCAGTACTTC
CDR3: CASSLGGLAGDIPYEQYF

V: TRBV20-1
size: -
J: TRBJ2-1
D: -
DNA: TGCAGTGCTAGGGCGGGTTCGTCGACGGCCTACAATGAGCAGTTCTTC
CDR3: CSARAGSSTAYNEQFF

V: TRBV7-6
size: -
J: TRBJ2-7
D: -
DNA: TGTGCCAGCAGTTCTAGGGGGGGCCCTCTGGACGAGCAGTACTTC
CDR3: CASSSRGGPLDEQYF

V: TRBV29-1
size: -
J: TRBJ1-2
D: TRBD1
DNA: TGCAGCGTTCATTGGACAGGGGGCTATGGCTACACCTTC
CDR3: CSVHWTGGYGYTF

V: TRBV5-1
size: many
J: TRBJ1-6
D: -
DNA: TGCGCCAGCAGCTTGGACGGACACCACTATAATTCACCCCTCCACTTT
CDR3: CASSLDGHHYNSPLHF

V: TRBV20-1
size: -
J: TRBJ1-1
D: -
DNA: TGCAGTGCTAGGCGTCCAGGAAGGACTGAAGCTTTCTTT
CDR3: CSARRPGRTEAFF

V: TRBV20-1
size: many
J: TRBJ2-5
D: TRBD1
DNA: TGCAGTGCTAGTAGGGACAGGGAAGAGACCCAGTACTTC
CDR3: CSASRDREETQYF

V: TRBV2
size: -
J: TRBJ2-6
D: -
DNA: TGTGCCAGCAGTTTGGCCCTAGCCGACAGATCCTTCTCTGGGTCCAACGTCCTGACTTTC
CDR3: CASSLALADRSFSGSNVLTF

V: TRBV20-1
size: -
J: TRBJ2-7
D: TRBD1
DNA: TGCAGTGCCCAGCGCGGGACAGGGGGCCAGTACTTC
CDR3: CSAQRGTGGQYF

V: TRBV20-1
size: once
J: TRBJ1-1
D: TRBD1
DNA: TGCAGTGCTAGATCCTATTTGGGGACAGTTGAAGCTTTCTTT
CDR3: CSARSYLGTVEAFF

V: TRBV6-6
size: -
J: TRBJ1-5
D: -
DNA: TGTGCCAGCAGTGAACTGGGGAGCAATCAGCCCCAGCATTTT
CDR3: CASSELGSNQPQHF

V: TRBV12-3/TRBV12-4
size: many
J: TRBJ1-6
D: -
DNA: TGTGCCAGCGGGCGATACGAGGGGATCATTCCTTCACCCCTCCACTTT
CDR3: CASGRYEGIIPSPLHF

V: TRBV2
size: -
J: TRBJ1-6
D: -
DNA: TGTGCCAGGGGGGATAACACTTTAAGTTCACCCCTCCACTTT
CDR3: CARGDNTLSSPLHF

V: TRBV7-3
size: once
J: TRBJ1-5
D: -
DNA: TGTGCCAGCAGCCCAAATCCGTGGGGTCAGCCCCAGCATTTT
CDR3: CASSPNPWGQPQHF

V: TRBV6-6
size: few
J: TRBJ1-6
D: -
DNA: TGTGCCAGCATGGTCTGGCGGGACACTTATTCACCCCTCCACTTT
CDR3: CASMVWRDTYSPLHF

V: TRBV20-1
size: -
J: TRBJ2-2
D: -
DNA: TGCAGTGCTGGGCTCCGGGCCGGGGAGCTGTTTTTT
CDR3: CSAGLRAGELFF

V: TRBV29-1
size: -
J: TRBJ2-7
D: TRBD1
DNA: TGCAGCGTTGAGACTCGGACAGGGATGTTGTACGAGCAGTGCTTC
CDR3: CSVETRTGMLYEQCF

V: TRBV7-3
size: -
J: TRBJ2-1
D: TRBD1
DNA: TGTGCCAGCAGCTCGGGACAGGGAGTCTACAATGAGCAGTTCTTC
CDR3: CASSSGQGVYNEQFF

V: TRBV6-5
size: -
J: TRBJ1-2
D: -
DNA: TGTGCCAGCAGTTACTCCGTAGGGTACGGCTACACCTTC
CDR3: CASSYSVGYGYTF

V: TRBV20-1
size: once
J: TRBJ1-1
D: -
DNA: TGCAGTGCTAGTGTCAGTAACACTGAAGCTTTCTTT
CDR3: CSASVSNTEAFF

V: TRBV7-9
size: -
J: TRBJ2-7
D: -
DNA: TGTGCCAGCAGCTTCATAGGAGAGGGCAGGGGCGAGCAGTACTTC
CDR3: CASSFIGEGRGEQYF

V: TRBV7-9
size: -
J: TRBJ2-7
D: TRBD1
DNA: TGTGCCAGCAGCTTAGCCCGACAGGGGCTCGAGCAGTACTTC
CDR3: CASSLARQGLEQYF

V: TRBV6-6
size: many
J: TRBJ2-2
D: -
DNA: TGTGCCAGCAAAACTTCGAACACCGGGGAGCTGTTTTTT
CDR3: CASKTSNTGELFF

V: TRBV20-1
size: -
J: TRBJ1-3
D: -
DNA: TGCAGTGCTAGAGGCCGAGAGCAGCCATACCTTGGAAACACCATATATTTT
CDR3: CSARGREQPYLGNTIYF

V: TRBV12-3/TRBV12-4
size: -
J: TRBJ1-2
D: -
DNA: TGTGCCAGCAGTCCAAAGGGGCATGACAACTATGGCTACACCTTC
CDR3: CASSPKGHDNYGYTF

V: TRBV24-1
size: -
J: TRBJ1-2
D: TRBD1
DNA: TGTGCCACCAGTGAGGCAGGGGGAAACTATGGCTACACCTTC
CDR3: CATSEAGGNYGYTF

V: TRBV24-1
size: -
J: TRBJ1-1
D: -
DNA: TGTGCCACCAGTGACGTTGACCGGGCTTTCTTT
CDR3: CATSDVDRAFF

V: TRBV5-8
size: many
J: TRBJ1-1
D: -
DNA: TGTGCCAGCAGCCGAAACCTGAACACTGAAGCTTTCTTT
CDR3: CASSRNLNTEAFF

V: TRBV7-9
size: once
J: TRBJ2-5
D: -
DNA: TGTGCCAGCAGCCTCACACAGACAGACGTAGAGACCCAGTACTTC
CDR3: CASSLTQTDVETQYF

V: TRBV29-1
size: many
J: TRBJ1-5
D: -
DNA: TGCAGCGTCGCCGAGGCGGCAAATCAGCCCCAGCATTTT
CDR3: CSVAEAANQPQHF

V: TRBV4-3
size: -
J: TRBJ2-7
D: -
DNA: TGCGCCAGCAGCCAAGATTCATCCAGGGTGTCCTACGAGCAGTACTTC
CDR3: CASSQDSSRVSYEQYF

V: TRBV10-3
size: -
J: TRBJ2-7
D: TRBD1
DNA: TGCGCCATCAGGGCCGGGACAGGGAAGACCGACGAGCAGCACTTC
CDR3: CAIRAGTGKTDEQHF

V: TRBV7-2
size: many
J: TRBJ2-5
D: TRBD2
DNA: TGTGCCAGCAGCTTAGGTCGTCGACTAGCGGGGGGGCGAGAGACCCAGTACTTC
CDR3: CASSLGRRLAGGRETQYF

V: TRBV20-1
size: -
J: TRBJ2-3
D: -
DNA: TGCAGTGCTAGATGGCAGGGGCCCCCAGATACGCAGTATTTT
CDR3: CSARWQGPPDTQYF

V: TRBV12-3/TRBV12-4
size: -
J: TRBJ1-1
D: TRBD1
DNA: TGTGCCAGCAGTCAGGGACAGGGGAGCACTGAAGCTTTCTTT
CDR3: CASSQGQGSTEAFF

V: TRBV29-1
size: -
J: TRBJ1-1
D: -
DNA: TGCAGCGTGCCCTTCGATGGGGGAGCTTTCTTT
CDR3: CSVPFDGGAFF

V: TRBV7-9
size: many
J: TRBJ2-5
D: -
DNA: TGTGCCAGCAGCTTGGGTCAGGGATTCGGGACCCAGTACTTC
CDR3: CASSLGQGFGTQYF

V: TRBV6-2/TRBV6-3
size: -
J: TRBJ1-4
D: -
DNA: TGTGCCACCTCCGGGGACTTTGAAAAACTGTTTTTT
CDR3: CATSGDFEKLFF

V: TRBV19
size: many
J: TRBJ2-7
D: -
DNA: TGTGCCAGTTCAGCGTGGGACAAAAACTCCTACGAGCAGTACTTC
CDR3: CASSAWDKNSYEQYF

V: TRBV20-1
size: -
J: TRBJ2-4
D: TRBD1
DNA: TGCAGTGTTCCGGGACAGGGGGACAACATTCAGTACTTC
CDR3: CSVPGQGDNIQYF

V: TRBV7-9
size: few
J: TRBJ1-6
D: -
DNA: TGTGCCAGCAGCCCCGATTCACCCCTCCACTTT
CDR3: CASSPDSPLHF

V: TRBV6-5
size: many
J: TRBJ1-2
D: TRBD1
DNA: TGTGCCAGCAGTAACTCCAGGGGGACAGGGTTCGGCTACACCTTC
CDR3: CASSNSRGTGFGYTF

V: TRBV2
size: many
J: TRBJ2-7
D: -
DNA: TGTGCCACCGGGCCCGTCTCCTACGAGCAGTACTTC
CDR3: CATGPVSYEQYF